The 24 T cell receptor beta chains in this list originate from one sample, sequenced in a study of cytomegalovirus exposure and HLA in healthy donors. Both 60 Vbeta primers and 13 Jbeta primers went into the PCR. This table comes from immunoSEQ multiplex PCR, and its TCRdb copy is limited to in-frame clones, with some not included. This repertoire shows about 160,000 clones, roughly four fifths found once; its top ten account for less than 2%. The specimen sequenced was PBMCs. The receptors come from a woman under 30 in good health and CMV-seronegative.

V is TRBV19 and J is TRBJ2-1, with D perhaps TRBD1 (7 bases). The CDR3 is 15 amino acids. Trimming took 3 bases from V and 3 from J, leaving 12 bases between them. Germline assignment: CDR1 LNHDA and CDR2 SQIVND (reference sequence). The CDR3 nucleotides are TGTGCCAGTAGTATCTCCCAGGGGGGCTACAATGAGCAGTTCTTC. As protein: CASSISQGGYNEQFF.

The chain combines TRBV5-1 with TRBJ1-2; TRBD1 might be the D (6 bases). V lost 0 bases, J lost 7 bases, and 16 bases lay in between. CDR1 is SGHRS and CDR2 is YFSETQ in the germline V gene. There are 15 residues in the CDR3. The CDR3 spells CASSLEAGAQGGYTF. Here the CDR3 DNA reads TGCGCCAGCAGCTTGGAGGCAGGGGCGCAGGGTGGCTACACCTTC.

The rearrangement links TRBV11-2 to TRBJ1-3; D unclear. This CDR3 spans 15 amino acids. Looked up from germline, CDR1 is SGHAT and CDR2 is FQNNGV. The ends were cut back, 5 bases at V and 3 bases at J, with 14 bases in the middle. The CDR3 DNA reads as TGTGCCAGCAGCCTCGGGTTGTTGGGTGGAAACACCATATATTTT. This translates into CASSLGLLGGNTIYF. The full variable domain, completed using reference TRBV11-2 and TRBJ1-3, is EAGVAQSPRYKIIEKRQSVAFWCNPISGHATLYWYQQILGQGPKLLIQFQNNGVVDDSQLPKDRFSAERLKGVDSTLKIQPAKLEDSAVYLCASSLGLLGGNTIYFGEGSWLTVV.

The rearrangement joins TRBV19 to TRBJ2-7; D not certain. Trimming took 1 base from V and 1 from J, leaving 8 bases between them. The CDR3 consists of 14 residues. Germline V CDR1 and CDR2: LNHDA, SQIVND (reference sequence). CDR3 loop: CASSIAHSSYEQYF. The DNA of the CDR3 is TGTGCCAGTAGTATAGCCCACAGTTCCTACGAGCAGTACTTC.

This clone was seen only a few times. The chain couples TRBV2 to TRBJ2-7, with D possibly TRBD2 on 6 matching bases. CDR1 is SNHLY and CDR2 is FYNNEI in the germline V gene. The ends were cut back, 7 bases at V and 2 bases at J, with 18 bases in the middle. This CDR3 has 15 residues. CDR3 protein: CASTPRGPNPYEQYF. The CDR3 DNA reads as TGTGCCAGCACTCCGCGGGGACCCAACCCCTACGAGCAGTACTTC. Variable domain in full (rest from reference TRBV2 and TRBJ2-7): EPEVTQTPSHQVTQMGQEVILRCVPISNHLYFYWYRQILGQKVEFLVSFYNNEISEKSEIFDDQFSVERPDGSNFTLKIRSTKLEDSAMYFCASTPRGPNPYEQYFGPGTRLTVT.

The CDR3 loop reads CASSQGWGLDEKLFF. Here the CDR3 DNA reads TGTGCCAGCAGCCAGGGATGGGGGCTTGATGAAAAACTGTTTTTT. The chain has TRBV14 and TRBJ1-4, with D possibly matching TRBD1 (6 bases). Trimming took off 3 bases at V and 6 bases at J, with 14 bases between the two ends. Looked up from germline, CDR1 is SGHDN and CDR2 is FVKESK. This CDR3 is 15 amino acids long.

This chain joins TRBV4-1 and TRBJ2-4, with unresolved D. The CDR3 is 14 residues long. Per germline, CDR1 MGHRA and CDR2 YSYEKL. The V end lost 0 bases, the J end lost 11 bases, and 14 bases lay between the germline ends. The DNA for the CDR3 is TGCGCCAGCAGCCAAGATCAACTCGCGTATCTTCAGTACTTC. This codes for CASSQDQLAYLQYF.

V is TRBV6-1 and J is TRBJ2-7; no reliable D call. The CDR3 covers 13 residues. The V end lost 6 bases, the J end lost 2 bases, and 11 bases lay between the germline ends. CDR1 and CDR2 (germline): MNHNS, SASEGT. CDR3 DNA sequence: TGTGCCAGCAGCGCGGAAGTGACCTACGAGCAGTACTTC. Translation: CASSAEVTYEQYF.

The CDR3 nucleotides are TGTGCCAGCAGTCAGTTCCCTTCGGGGGACGCGATGTATACGCAGTATTTT. This gives the protein CASSQFPSGDAMYTQYF. V is TRBV14 and J is TRBJ2-3; TRBD2 is a possible D gene (6 bases). With 6 bases removed from V and 7 bases from J, the gap between germline ends came to 26 bases. The CDR3 runs to 17 residues. From germline, CDR1 is SGHDN and CDR2 FVKESK.

This clone has only a few counts. V usage is TRBV7-3 and J usage is TRBJ1-1; no reliable D call. The V end lost 1 base, the J end lost 3 bases, and 12 bases lay between the germline ends. The CDR3 contains 15 residues. Germline loops: CDR1 SGHTA, CDR2 FQGTGA. The CDR3 nucleotides read TGTGCCAGCAGCTTAAGGGAGGGTGTGGACACTGAAGCTTTCTTT. Protein product: CASSLREGVDTEAFF.

This chain joins TRBV7-2 and TRBJ2-7; D possibly corresponds to TRBD2 (5 bases). From germline, CDR1 is SGHTA and CDR2 FQGNSA. Trimming took 5 bases from V and 3 from J, leaving 11 bases between them. The CDR3 is made up of 13 amino acids. In DNA, the CDR3 is TGTGCCAGCAGCCCACTAGAGCGCTACGAGCAGTACTTC. This codes for CASSPLERYEQYF.

The V call is TRBV5-6, the J call TRBJ2-1; D might be TRBD2 (6 bases). The V gene lost 6 bases and the J gene lost 6 bases, with 10 bases spanning the gap. CDR1 SGHDT and CDR2 YYEEEE come from the germline V gene. The CDR3 length is 12 residues. Here the CDR3 DNA reads TGTGCCAGCAACCGGGAGACCAATGAGCAGTTCTTC. Protein product: CASNRETNEQFF.

This sequence joins TRBV28 and TRBJ2-7; TRBD1 matches 9 bases. The CDR3 loop spans 15 amino acids. The junction had 9 bases not matched to a gene; V was cut back by 6 bases and J by 3 bases. The germline V gene encodes CDR1 MDHEN and CDR2 SYDVKM. The CDR3 reads CASRSTGQGGYEQYF. The CDR3 DNA follows: TGTGCCAGCAGATCAACGGGACAGGGAGGCTACGAGCAGTACTTC.

CDR3 DNA sequence: TGTGCCAGCAGCCCCTTGACAGGGCGTGAGACCCAGTACTTC. As protein: CASSPLTGRETQYF. The genes are TRBV9 and TRBJ2-5, with 7 bases that match TRBD1. Germline V gene lookup returns CDR1 SGDLS and CDR2 YYNGEE. The V segment lost 4 bases and the J segment 5 bases; nucleotides outside the gene matches: 8. The CDR3 runs 14 residues.

The rearrangement uses TRBV11-3 and TRBJ2-7, with a weak D call TRBD1 (6 bases). V was pared by 5 bases and J by 7 bases, with 12 bases between. This CDR3 has 12 residues. The germline V gene has CDR1 SGHNT and CDR2 YENEEA. CDR3 region: CASSATGLEQYF. The CDR3 region has the DNA TGTGCCAGCAGCGCGACAGGTTTGGAGCAGTACTTC.

The gene calls are TRBV21-1 and TRBJ1-5. TRBV21-1 is a known pseudogene. This CDR3 is 15 amino acids long. The CDR3 is CASSKWEKRDQPQHF. The CDR3 nucleotides are TGTGCCAGCAGCAAATGGGAGAAGAGAGATCAGCCCCAGCATTTT.

This chain connects TRBV19 to TRBJ2-1; 7 positions agree with TRBD2. The V gene end was trimmed by 6 bases and the J gene end by 2 bases; junction bases not matched to a gene: 4. This CDR3 comprises 14 residues. Germline CDR1 is LNHDA and CDR2 is SQIVND (reference sequence). The CDR3 DNA is TGTGCCAGTAGCCCCGGGACTACCTACAATGAGCAGTTCTTC. Its protein product is CASSPGTTYNEQFF. Variable domain in full (rest from reference TRBV19 and TRBJ2-1): DGGITQSPKYLFRKEGQNVTLSCEQNLNHDAMYWYRQDPGQGLRLIYYSQIVNDFQKGDIAEGYSVSREKKESFPLTVTSAQKNPTAFYLCASSPGTTYNEQFFGPGTRLTVL.

A few counts support this clone. This rearrangement joins TRBV11-2 to TRBJ2-2; no firm D call. V was trimmed by 6 bases and J by 7 bases, leaving 18 bases between them. Germline V gene sequence: CDR1 SGHAT, CDR2 FQNNGV. The CDR3 totals 15 residues. The CDR3: CASSLGARANGELFF. Written as DNA, the CDR3 is TGTGCCAGCAGTCTAGGAGCCCGAGCTAACGGGGAGCTGTTTTTT.

The genes are TRBV14 and TRBJ1-1; D uncertain. Deletions cut 0 bases from V and 0 bases from J, with 8 bases between. CDR1 is SGHDN, CDR2 FVKESK, per germline. There are 15 residues in the CDR3. CDR3 bases: TGTGCCAGCAGCCAAGAGACACAGCTGAACACTGAAGCTTTCTTT. Its translation: CASSQETQLNTEAFF.

The V gene is TRBV2, the J gene TRBJ1-4; 8 nucleotides line up with TRBD1. The J segment lost 12 bases and the V segment lost 5 bases, leaving 14 bases of the junction unmatched. This CDR3 is 15 amino acids long. From germline, CDR1 is SNHLY and CDR2 FYNNEI. CDR3 DNA sequence: TGTGCCAGCAGTACGCGGGGACAGGCTGGGGGGGAACTGTTTTTT. Protein: CASSTRGQAGGELFF.

The rearrangement joins TRBV7-9 to TRBJ2-2, with TRBD2 matching over 11 bases. This CDR3 spans 19 amino acids. Trimming cost V 5 bases and J 5 bases; bases outside gene matches: 16. Germline-derived CDR1 and CDR2 are SEHNR and FQNEAQ (reference sequence). DNA of the CDR3: TGTGCCAGCAGCCCTATCCCGACTAGCGGGGTGGAGGGTACCGGGGAGCTGTTTTTT. Translation: CASSPIPTSGVEGTGELFF.

The genes are TRBV27 and TRBJ2-1; D possibly corresponds to TRBD2 (6 bases). The CDR3 consists of 15 residues. Trimming took off 4 bases at V and 4 bases at J, with 14 bases between the two ends. Germline V gene data show CDR1 as MNHEY and CDR2 as SMNVEV (reference sequence). The CDR3 is CASSYAPGLYNEQFF. The DNA for the CDR3 is TGTGCCAGCAGTTATGCCCCGGGACTGTACAATGAGCAGTTCTTC.

V is TRBV7-7 and J is TRBJ1-4; TRBD1 agrees at 10 bases. Germline-derived CDR1 and CDR2 are SSHAT and FNYEAQ (reference sequence). V shed 5 bases and J 6 bases; nucleotides not matched to a gene: 6. The CDR3 spans 15 residues. CDR3 region: CASSLGQGKHEKLFF. Here the CDR3 DNA reads TGTGCCAGCAGCCTGGGACAGGGGAAACATGAAAAACTGTTTTTT.

The chain couples TRBV30 to TRBJ2-7; no clear D gene. Germline V gene data show CDR1 as GTSNPN and CDR2 as SVGIG (reference sequence). This CDR3 contains 14 residues. The V gene lost 3 bases and the J gene lost 0 bases, with 12 bases spanning the gap. The CDR3 region is CAWSGRQRSYEQYF. The CDR3 bases are TGTGCCTGGAGCGGTCGGCAGCGCTCCTACGAGCAGTACTTC.